This TCR beta chain derives from a study of shared clonotypes between healthy human individuals. About the study: Three plates each covered CD4 naive and memory; CD8 naive two, CD8 memory one.

Per the original data handling: In the immunoSEQ data, sequences were junction-only and lacked quality scores, so filtering differed. Here immunoSEQ multiplex PCR was the method, and the copy in TCRdb shows in-frame clones only, minus some. For V, J and clone size, that table is used; D and trimming come from the DNA. The sample includes around 1.6 million clones, 95% to 99% of them seen just once. This CDR3 comprises 16 residues. Germline values: CDR1 SGHDT, CDR2 YYEEEE. Trimming removed 4 bases at V and 2 bases at J, with 15 bases between. Material: naive CD4+ T cells sorted from blood. Subset meaning: CD45RA+ positively selected. V usage is TRBV5-6 and J usage is TRBJ2-2; possible D gene TRBD1, 6 bases. This sequence originates from a man aged 30 to 45 in good health. CDR3 residues: CASSPFGQINTGELFF. Written as DNA, the CDR3 is TGTGCCAGCAGCCCGTTTGGACAGATAAACACCGGGGAGCTGTTTTTT.